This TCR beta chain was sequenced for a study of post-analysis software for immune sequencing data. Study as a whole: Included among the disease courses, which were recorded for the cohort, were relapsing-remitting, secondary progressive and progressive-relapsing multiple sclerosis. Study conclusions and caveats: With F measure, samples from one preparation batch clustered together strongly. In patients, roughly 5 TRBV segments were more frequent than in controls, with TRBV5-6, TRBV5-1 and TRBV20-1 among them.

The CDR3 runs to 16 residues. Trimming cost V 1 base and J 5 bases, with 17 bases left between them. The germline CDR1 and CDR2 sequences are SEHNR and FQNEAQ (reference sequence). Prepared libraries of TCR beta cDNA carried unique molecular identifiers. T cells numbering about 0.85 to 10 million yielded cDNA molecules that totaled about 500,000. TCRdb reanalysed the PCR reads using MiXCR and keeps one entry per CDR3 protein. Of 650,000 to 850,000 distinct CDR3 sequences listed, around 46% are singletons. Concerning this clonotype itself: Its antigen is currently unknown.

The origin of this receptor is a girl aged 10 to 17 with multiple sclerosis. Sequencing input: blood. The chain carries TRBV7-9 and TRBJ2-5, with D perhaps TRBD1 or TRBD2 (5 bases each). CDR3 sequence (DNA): TGTGCCAGCAGCTTAGTGGCGGGTCGGCCAGGGGAGACCCAGTACTTC. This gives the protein CASSLVAGRPGETQYF. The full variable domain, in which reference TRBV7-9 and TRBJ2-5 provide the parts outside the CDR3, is DTGVSQNPRHKITKRGQNVTFRCDPISEHNRLYWYRQTLGQGPEFLTYFQNEAQLEKSRLLSDRFSAERPKGSFSTLEIQRTEQGDSAMYLCASSLVAGRPGETQYFGPGTRLLVL.